What follows are 27 T cell receptor beta chains derived from one specimen sequenced in a study of blood T cell repertoires in COVID-19. Some clones are missing from TCRdb's copy, which holds only in-frame ones; the method was immunoSEQ multiplex PCR. Of 250,000 to 350,000 clones in the sample, 90% are singletons; the top ten hold 3.5% to 4.5%. The source material was PBMCs or T cells enriched from blood (not recorded which). The receptors originated from a woman in her late teens or twenties with acute COVID-19.

The chain joins TRBV19 to TRBJ2-1, with 14 bases identical to TRBD2. The CDR3 runs 18 residues. V lost 7 bases, J lost 4 bases, and 12 bases stayed unmatched. CDR1 is LNHDA, CDR2 SQIVND, per germline (reference sequence). The CDR3 protein is CASTKGRGLAGAYNEQFF. The CDR3 bases are TGTGCCAGTACCAAAGGGAGGGGACTAGCGGGAGCATACAATGAGCAGTTCTTC.

The CDR3 loop reads CASSLRSSGDNEQFF. In DNA, the CDR3 is TGTGCCAGCAGCTTAAGGTCTAGCGGGGACAATGAGCAGTTCTTC. This chain connects TRBV7-3 to TRBJ2-1; 9 nucleotides agree with TRBD2. CDR3 length: 15 amino acids. Per the germline V gene, CDR1 is SGHTA and CDR2 is FQGTGA. Trimming cost V 1 base and J 5 bases; bases outside gene matches: 3.

The J gene is TRBJ1-2, the V gene TRBV12-5; 7 nucleotides agree with TRBD1. Per germline, CDR1 LGHNT and CDR2 FRNRAP. This CDR3 is built from 14 residues. With 6 bases clipped from V and 8 bases from J, the junction kept 12 bases outside the gene matches. CDR3 in amino acids: CASGPTQGKEGYTF. The DNA of the CDR3 is TGTGCTAGTGGCCCCACACAGGGGAAGGAGGGCTACACCTTC. Full variable domain (rest looked up from reference TRBV12-5 and TRBJ1-2): DARVTQTPRHKVTEMGQEVTMRCQPILGHNTVFWYRQTMMQGLELLAYFRNRAPLDDSGMPKDRFSAEMPDATLATLKIQPSEPRDSAVYFCASGPTQGKEGYTFGSGTRLTVV.

The chain combines TRBV3-1 (or the pseudogene TRBV3-2) with TRBJ2-2; a weak D match, TRBD1 (5 bases). Germline CDR1 is LGHDT and CDR2 is YNNKEL (reference sequence). The CDR3 contains 12 residues. Between the trimmed V and J ends, which lost 3 bases and 7 bases, there was a span of 6 bases. CDR3 in amino acids: CASSQQGGELFF. The CDR3 coding sequence is TGTGCCAGCAGCCAGCAGGGCGGGGAGCTGTTTTTT.

V and J are TRBV4-2 and TRBJ1-1; 8 positions agree with TRBD1. Germline values: CDR1 LGHNA, CDR2 YNFKEQ. The CDR3 contains 16 residues. The J segment lost 0 bases and the V segment lost 5 bases, leaving 8 bases of the junction unmatched. CDR3 coding DNA: TGTGCCAGCAGCGAGAACAGGGGGGTTATGAACACTGAAGCTTTCTTT. It specifies CASSENRGVMNTEAFF.

For this clone: Different DNA sequences within this sample yield the same CDR3. V is TRBV19 and J is TRBJ1-1, with D uncertain. Germline values: CDR1 LNHDA, CDR2 SQIVND (reference sequence). With 2 bases removed from V and 1 base from J, the gap between germline ends came to 8 bases. This CDR3 has 14 residues. The CDR3 DNA reads as TGTGCCAGTAGTATACGGGATAAGAACACTGAAGCTTTCTTT. This translates into CASSIRDKNTEAFF. Full variable domain (missing parts from reference TRBV19 and TRBJ1-1): DGGITQSPKYLFRKEGQNVTLSCEQNLNHDAMYWYRQDPGQGLRLIYYSQIVNDFQKGDIAEGYSVSREKKESFPLTVTSAQKNPTAFYLCASSIRDKNTEAFFGQGTRLTVV.

V and J are TRBV28 and TRBJ2-5; D might be TRBD1 (6 bases). V was clipped by 7 bases and J by 4 bases, with 13 bases between them. CDR3 length equals 13 residues. Germline V CDR1 and CDR2: MDHEN, SYDVKM. The CDR3 bases are TGTGCCAGCATCCCCGTAGGGGGAGAGACCCAGTACTTC. It specifies CASIPVGGETQYF.

This chain uses TRBV28 with TRBJ1-1; TRBD1 matches 7 bases. The CDR3 has 14 residues. Germline CDR1 MDHEN, CDR2 SYDVKM. After removal of 3 bases from V and 7 bases from J, the junction contained 8 bases not matched to a gene. CDR3 in amino acids: CASSFRGTLLEAFF. The DNA of the CDR3 is TGTGCCAGCAGTTTCAGGGGGACCCTCCTTGAAGCTTTCTTT.

The chain joins TRBV15 to TRBJ1-3, with D hard to call. CDR3 size: 11 residues. Germline assignment: CDR1 LNHNV and CDR2 YYDKDF (reference sequence). Deletions cut 8 bases from V and 1 base from J, with 3 bases between. The CDR3 spells CATRSGNTIYF. The CDR3 DNA reads TGTGCCACCCGGTCTGGAAACACCATATATTTT.

The CDR3 DNA reads TGTGCCACAACGGGGGGCGCTGTCGACGAGCAGTACTTC. This encodes CATTGGAVDEQYF. V gene TRBV28 combines with J gene TRBJ2-7; possible D gene TRBD2, 7 bases. CDR3 length: 13 amino acids. Trimming stripped 10 bases from V and 5 bases from J, with 18 bases between. Germline loops: CDR1 MDHEN, CDR2 SYDVKM.

The chain employs TRBV28 and TRBJ2-3; D possibly corresponds to TRBD2 (6 bases). There are 16 residues in the CDR3. From germline, CDR1 is MDHEN and CDR2 SYDVKM. The V end lost 7 bases, the J end lost 2 bases, and 19 bases lay between the germline ends. DNA of the CDR3: TGTGCCAGCACCCAGGGCGGGGCAGTCCCCACAGATACGCAGTATTTT. Its translation is CASTQGGAVPTDTQYF.

This clone was seen ten or more times. The chain carries TRBV10-1 and TRBJ2-7; D possibly corresponds to TRBD1 (5 bases). CDR3 length equals 17 residues. With 2 bases removed from V and 0 bases from J, the gap between germline ends came to 17 bases. Germline CDR1 and CDR2: WNHNN and SYGVQD (reference sequence). The CDR3 region is CASSESMAGRCSYEQYF. CDR3 bases: TGCGCCAGCAGTGAGAGTATGGCAGGGCGCTGCTCCTACGAGCAGTACTTC.

The chain has TRBV18 and TRBJ1-3, with TRBD1 matching 9 bases. Trimming cost V 3 bases and J 3 bases; bases outside gene matches: 6. The CDR3 extends over 16 amino acids. Germline CDR1 KGHSH, CDR2 LQKENI. CDR3: CASSPGQGRGGNTIYF. CDR3 nucleotides: TGTGCCAGCTCACCGGGACAGGGCCGCGGTGGAAACACCATATATTTT.

With respect to this clone: This sample also contains other DNA sequences that code for the same CDR3. This chain links TRBV29-1 with TRBJ1-1; D remains unclear. With 4 bases removed from V and 1 base from J, the gap between germline ends came to 4 bases. CDR1 and CDR2 (germline): SQVTM, ANQGSEA. This CDR3 is built from 11 residues. In DNA form, the CDR3 reads TGCAGCGTTGTCCGGAACACTGAAGCTTTCTTT. Protein sequence: CSVVRNTEAFF.

This chain connects TRBV28 to TRBJ1-5; D gene uncertain. Germline values: CDR1 MDHEN, CDR2 SYDVKM. There are 16 residues in the CDR3. Between the trimmed V and J ends, which lost 6 bases and 0 bases, there was a span of 15 bases. For the CDR3, the DNA is TGTGCCAGCAGCTCGTTCCCGGGGAATAGCAATCAGCCCCAGCATTTT. Its translation is CASSSFPGNSNQPQHF.

Here the CDR3 DNA reads TGTGCCAGCAGTAGGAACAGGGGTACTGAAGCTTTCTTT. The encoded protein is CASSRNRGTEAFF. V gene TRBV27 combines with J gene TRBJ1-1, with TRBD1 matching over 7 bases. The CDR3 sequence is 13 residues long. The germline V gene encodes CDR1 MNHEY and CDR2 SMNVEV (reference sequence). With 5 bases clipped from V and 5 bases from J, the junction kept 5 bases outside the gene matches.

In its sample, this clone was seen a few times. The rearrangement joins TRBV7-8 to TRBJ2-2; possible D gene TRBD2, 6 bases. Trimming removed 7 bases at V and 4 bases at J, with 16 bases between. The CDR3 extends over 15 amino acids. Per the germline V gene, CDR1 is SGHVS and CDR2 is FQNEAQ. CDR3 sequence (DNA): TGTGCCAGCACCCCCAGTACAGCGGGCACCGGGGAGCTGTTTTTT. As protein: CASTPSTAGTGELFF.

This clone was seen more than once but under ten times. The chain uses TRBV19 and TRBJ1-3, with D possibly being TRBD1 (5 bases). CDR1 and CDR2 (germline): LNHDA, SQIVND (reference sequence). This CDR3 comprises 14 residues. V dropped 5 bases and J dropped 8 bases, with 16 bases sitting between them. The CDR3 DNA reads as TGTGCCAGTAGTGGCAGGGCTGGGTTTTACACCATATATTTT. This encodes CASSGRAGFYTIYF.

The genes are TRBV11-2 and TRBJ1-2; unclear D gene. The V end lost 7 bases, the J end lost 7 bases, and 13 bases lay between the germline ends. There are 12 residues in the CDR3. The germline CDR1 and CDR2 sequences are SGHAT and FQNNGV. The CDR3 reads CASTHRGSGYTF. The DNA for the CDR3 is TGTGCCAGCACCCACCGTGGCAGTGGCTACACCTTC.

The chain couples TRBV7-3 to TRBJ2-1; a weak D match, TRBD2 (6 bases). This CDR3 spans 14 amino acids. Germline V gene lookup returns CDR1 SGHTA and CDR2 FQGTGA. V lost 5 bases and J lost 4, with 12 bases in between. The CDR3 sequence is CASSPVAGYNEQFF. The CDR3 DNA reads TGTGCCAGCAGCCCCGTCGCGGGGTACAATGAGCAGTTCTTC.

The chain is built from TRBV19 and TRBJ1-5, with D possibly matching TRBD1 (5 bases). The CDR3 is 16 residues long. The germline V gene encodes CDR1 LNHDA and CDR2 SQIVND (reference sequence). Trimming took off 6 bases at V and 0 bases at J, with 15 bases between the two ends. The CDR3 sequence is CASRTAGGDSNQPQHF. The DNA of the CDR3 is TGTGCCAGTAGGACAGCGGGGGGGGATAGCAATCAGCCCCAGCATTTT.

V usage is TRBV28 and J usage is TRBJ1-1, with 8 nucleotides matching TRBD1. J gave up 2 bases and V 7 bases, and 9 bases lay outside the gene matches. The germline V gene encodes CDR1 MDHEN and CDR2 SYDVKM. The CDR3 runs 15 residues. Here the CDR3 DNA reads TGTGCCAGCACCCCTTCGGACAGGGTTAACACTGAAGCTTTCTTT. Amino acid sequence: CASTPSDRVNTEAFF.

The chain links TRBV6-5 to TRBJ2-5, with D perhaps TRBD1 (6 bases). Germline values: CDR1 MNHEY, CDR2 SVGAGI. With 6 bases removed from V and 8 bases from J, the gap between germline ends came to 16 bases. The CDR3 sequence is 13 residues long. The CDR3 here is CASRRAGAETQYF. The CDR3 DNA sequence: TGTGCCAGCAGAAGGGCAGGGGCAGAAACCCAGTACTTC.

The chain combines TRBV7-2 with TRBJ2-7; 10 nucleotides line up with TRBD2. The CDR3 consists of 14 residues. Looked up from germline, CDR1 is SGHTA and CDR2 is FQGNSA. V trimming: 5 bases; J trimming: 3 bases; junction bases outside the gene matches: 4. The CDR3 coding sequence is TGTGCCAGCAGCCCTGGACTAGCGGACTACGAGCAGTACTTC. As protein: CASSPGLADYEQYF.

The chain uses TRBV11-3 and TRBJ1-5, with TRBD1 matching 7 bases. The CDR3 is 15 amino acids. J gave up 5 bases and V 5 bases, and 9 bases lay outside the gene matches. Germline assignment: CDR1 SGHNT and CDR2 YENEEA. CDR3 nucleotide sequence: TGTGCCAGCAGCGAAGGGGGACAGTTGCATCAGCCCCAGCATTTT. The encoded protein is CASSEGGQLHQPQHF.

This chain joins TRBV10-1 and TRBJ2-1; 9 nucleotides align to TRBD2. The CDR3 runs 17 residues. Trimming removed 0 bases from V and 4 bases from J; junction bases left unmatched: 7. Germline V gene data show CDR1 as WNHNN and CDR2 as SYGVQD (reference sequence). The DNA of the CDR3 is TGCGCCAGCAGTGAGTCGAGGTCTAGCGGGGTATACAATGAGCAGTTCTTC. This translates into CASSESRSSGVYNEQFF.

The chain recombines TRBV28 with TRBJ2-2, with TRBD2 identical over 13 bases. Germline assignment: CDR1 MDHEN and CDR2 SYDVKM. This CDR3 comprises 16 residues. J was trimmed by 5 bases and V by 3 bases; bases with no gene match: 3. The CDR3 DNA reads as TGTGCCAGCAGTTTCGGGGGACTAGCGGGAACCGGGGAGCTGTTTTTT. Its protein product is CASSFGGLAGTGELFF.